The 15 T cell receptor beta chains listed next were all sequenced from one sample in a study of control samples from healthy donors and cancer patients. The assay was immunoSEQ multiplex PCR, and TCRdb's table has in-frame clones only and misses some. The profile shows 260,000 or so clones, about four fifths of them singletons. Sequences were obtained from PBMCs. Source of these receptors: a woman aged 60 to 75 with lung cancer.

This clone was recorded once. This sequence joins TRBV6-6 and TRBJ2-7; D is tentatively TRBD1 or TRBD2 (5 bases each). The V gene's germline CDR1 is MNHNY and CDR2 SVGAGI (reference sequence). Trimming removed 7 bases at V and 0 bases at J, with 13 bases between. There are 14 residues in the CDR3. CDR3 DNA: TGTGCCAGCAACTCCGGGACGCTCTCCTACGAGCAGTACTTC. Translation gives CASNSGTLSYEQYF.

The genes are TRBV19 and TRBJ1-5; TRBD1 matches at 10 bases. The CDR3 loop spans 15 amino acids. V dropped 1 base and J dropped 5; count of bases not matched to a gene: 2. Germline CDR1 and CDR2: LNHDA and SQIVND (reference sequence). CDR3 loop: CASSIVGQGHQPQHF. As DNA, the CDR3 is TGTGCCAGTAGTATAGTGGGACAGGGGCATCAGCCCCAGCATTTT.

This chain joins TRBV5-6 and TRBJ2-2; TRBD1 might be the D (6 bases). Germline V gene lookup returns CDR1 SGHDT and CDR2 YYEEEE. The CDR3 runs 14 residues. V gave up 1 base and J gave up 4 bases, with 8 bases separating them. The CDR3 DNA sequence: TGTGCCAGCAGCTTGAGAGGGGGCACCGGGGAGCTGTTTTTT. Residues: CASSLRGGTGELFF.

The gene calls are TRBV6-2 or TRBV6-3 and TRBJ1-5; TRBD1 is a possible D gene (5 bases). The V gene's germline CDR1 is MNHEY and CDR2 SVGEGT. V was clipped by 0 bases and J by 5 bases, with 17 bases between them. The length of the CDR3 is 17 residues. As DNA, the CDR3 is TGTGCCAGCAGTTACTCGAGGGGCGCAGGAGGGGATCAGCCCCAGCATTTT. Translating gives CASSYSRGAGGDQPQHF.

V is TRBV12-3 or TRBV12-4 and J is TRBJ2-2; D is perhaps TRBD2 (6 bases). V gave up 10 bases and J gave up 5 bases, with 11 bases separating them. This CDR3 comprises 12 residues. CDR3 DNA sequence: TGTGCCACCGCCCGGGGGACCGGGGAGCTGTTTTTT. As protein: CATARGTGELFF.

A single count supports this clone. The V gene is TRBV10-1, the J gene TRBJ2-7; TRBD2 aligns across 10 bases. The CDR3 loop spans 15 amino acids. V gave up 4 bases and J gave up 1 base; unmatched junction bases: 4. In germline, CDR1 is WNHNN, CDR2 SYGVQD (reference sequence). The CDR3 coding sequence is TGCGCCAGCAGTGCCGGACTAGCGGAATCCTACGAGCAGTACTTC. Protein: CASSAGLAESYEQYF.

The chain is built from TRBV2 and TRBJ2-3; 8 positions agree with TRBD1. Germline lookup yields CDR1 SNHLY and CDR2 FYNNEI. The CDR3 runs to 14 residues. J gave up 6 bases and V 1 base, and 3 bases lay outside the gene matches. CDR3 sequence reads: CASSEVTGDDTQYF. In DNA form, the CDR3 reads TGTGCCAGCAGTGAAGTGACAGGGGATGATACGCAGTATTTT.

Of note for this clone: A much larger clone sits a single nucleotide away, making a read error possible. This sample also contains other DNA sequences that code for the same CDR3. V and J are TRBV7-3 and TRBJ2-5, with TRBD2 matching over 10 bases. From germline, CDR1 is SGHTA and CDR2 FQGTGA. The V gene end was trimmed by 2 bases and the J gene end by 5 bases; junction bases not matched to a gene: 8. This CDR3 has 16 amino acids. CDR3 residues: CASSLVASGGGETQYF. CDR3 nucleotide sequence: TGTGCCAGCAGCTTAGTGGCGAGCGGGGGGGGTGAGACCCAGTACTTC.

The chain is built from TRBV7-9 and TRBJ2-3; possible D gene TRBD2, 6 bases. With 5 bases removed from V and 1 base from J, the gap between germline ends came to 19 bases. Germline lookup yields CDR1 SEHNR and CDR2 FQNEAQ (reference sequence). This CDR3 spans 17 amino acids. CDR3 protein: CASSPGWGVRRTDTQYF. DNA of the CDR3: TGTGCCAGCAGCCCGGGATGGGGGGTTCGGCGCACAGATACGCAGTATTTT.

The chain carries TRBV12-5 and TRBJ1-1; 8 bases align to TRBD1. This CDR3 has 16 amino acids. The V gene's germline CDR1 is LGHNT and CDR2 FRNRAP. V lost 3 bases to trimming and J lost 4 bases; unmatched junction nucleotides: 10. CDR3 loop: CASGFNWAGGITEAFF. As DNA, the CDR3 is TGTGCTAGTGGTTTCAATTGGGCAGGGGGCATCACTGAAGCTTTCTTT.

The gene calls are TRBV5-5 and TRBJ1-4; perhaps TRBD1 as D (5 bases). V was pared by 7 bases and J by 7 bases, with 20 bases between. CDR1 and CDR2 from the germline V gene are SGHKS and YYEKEE (reference sequence). This CDR3 comprises 15 residues. CDR3 residues: CASEVTGVGREKLFF. CDR3 nucleotide sequence: TGTGCCAGCGAAGTGACGGGGGTAGGGCGTGAAAAACTGTTTTTT.

The V and J genes are TRBV2 and TRBJ2-5; 8 positions match TRBD2. Germline trimming cut 8 bases from V and 5 bases from J; bases unmatched to any gene: 10. CDR1 and CDR2 (germline): SNHLY, FYNNEI. The CDR3 is made up of 14 amino acids. CDR3 coding DNA: TGTGCCAGCGGGGACGGGAGGGCCGCGGAGACCCAGTACTTC. This sequence encodes CASGDGRAAETQYF.

The chain couples TRBV5-1 to TRBJ1-1; D possibly corresponds to TRBD1 (6 bases). V lost 1 base and J lost 1, with 11 bases in between. The germline V gene encodes CDR1 SGHRS and CDR2 YFSETQ. This CDR3 contains 15 residues. The CDR3 DNA reads TGCGCCAGCAGCTTGACAGGGCCTAAGAACACTGAAGCTTTCTTT. Amino acid sequence: CASSLTGPKNTEAFF.

The J gene is TRBJ2-1, the V gene TRBV5-1; D unresolved. Trimming took off 2 bases at V and 7 bases at J, with 13 bases between the two ends. Per germline, CDR1 SGHRS and CDR2 YFSETQ. This CDR3 is 14 amino acids long. The CDR3 bases are TGCGCCAGCAGCTTCACGGACGGTGTAAATGAGCAGTTCTTC. Amino acid sequence: CASSFTDGVNEQFF.

This rearrangement joins TRBV30 to TRBJ2-3, with 15 bases fitting TRBD2. This CDR3 contains 17 residues. The V gene end was trimmed by 3 bases and the J gene end by 3 bases; junction bases not matched to a gene: 7. In germline, CDR1 is GTSNPN, CDR2 SVGIG (reference sequence). In DNA, the CDR3 is TGTGCCTGGAGGCCACCTGGGACTAGCGGGAGGACAGATACGCAGTATTTT. Translation gives CAWRPPGTSGRTDTQYF.